This TCR beta chain was retrieved from a study of CD8 T cells in ankylosing spondylitis. TCRdb fed the 5' RACE reads into MiXCR, producing one record per CDR3 protein. The sample carries approximately 290,000 distinct CDR3 sequences, less than 25% recorded once. Looked up from germline, CDR1 is ENHRY and CDR2 is SYGVKD. V dropped 6 bases and J dropped 5; count of bases not matched to a gene: 11. The CDR3 sequence is 15 residues long. The rearrangement uses TRBV10-3 and TRBJ2-7, with 9 bases lining up with TRBD2. The clonotype was recovered from a female donor with ankylosing spondylitis or in good health (not recorded which). The sample consisted of blood, either unsorted or a sorted T cell fraction (not recorded which). The CDR3 DNA is TGTGCCATCAGGGGGGGTAGCGGGAGCAGTGACGAGCAGTACTTC. This codes for CAIRGGSGSSDEQYF.